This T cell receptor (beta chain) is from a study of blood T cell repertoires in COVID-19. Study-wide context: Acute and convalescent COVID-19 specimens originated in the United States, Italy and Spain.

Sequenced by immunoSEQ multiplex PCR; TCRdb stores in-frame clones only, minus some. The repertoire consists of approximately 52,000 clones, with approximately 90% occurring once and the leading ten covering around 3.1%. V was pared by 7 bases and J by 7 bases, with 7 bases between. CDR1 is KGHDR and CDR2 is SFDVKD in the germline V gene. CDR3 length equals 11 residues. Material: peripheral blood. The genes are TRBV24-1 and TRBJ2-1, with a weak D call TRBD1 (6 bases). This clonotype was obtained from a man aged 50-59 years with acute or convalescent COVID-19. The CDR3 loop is CATSRGNEQFF. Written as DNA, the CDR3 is TGTGCCACCAGCAGGGGAAATGAGCAGTTCTTC.